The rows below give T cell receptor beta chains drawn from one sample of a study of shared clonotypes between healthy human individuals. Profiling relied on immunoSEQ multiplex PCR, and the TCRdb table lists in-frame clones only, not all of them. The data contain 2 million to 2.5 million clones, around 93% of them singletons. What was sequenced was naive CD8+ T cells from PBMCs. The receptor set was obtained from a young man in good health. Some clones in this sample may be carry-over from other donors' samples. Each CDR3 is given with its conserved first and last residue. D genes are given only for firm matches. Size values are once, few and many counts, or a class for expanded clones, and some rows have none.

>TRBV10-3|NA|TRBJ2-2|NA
TGTGCCATCAGTGAATTGAGACAAAACACCGGGGAGCTGTTTTTT
CAISELRQNTGELFF
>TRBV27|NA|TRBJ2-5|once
TGTGCCAGCAGTCCCCAGCGGGTGGGGGCCCAGTACTTC
CASSPQRVGAQYF
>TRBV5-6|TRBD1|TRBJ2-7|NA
TGTGCCAGCAGCTTGTCCGGGACAGGGTTCTACGAGCAGTACTTC
CASSLSGTGFYEQYF
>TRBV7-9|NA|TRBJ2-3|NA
TGTGCCAGCAGCTTTACCGGGCGACTGGACACGCAGTATTTT
CASSFTGRLDTQYF
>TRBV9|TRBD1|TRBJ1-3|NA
TGTGCCAGCAGCGAGACCGGGACAGTCTCTGGAAACACCATATATTTT
CASSETGTVSGNTIYF
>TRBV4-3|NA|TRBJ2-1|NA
TGCGCCAGCAGCCAAGATGGGCGGGCGATTCACAATGAGCAGTTCTTC
CASSQDGRAIHNEQFF
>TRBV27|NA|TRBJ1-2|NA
TGTGCCAGCAGCCTCCGACAGGCCCACTATGGCTACACCTTC
CASSLRQAHYGYTF
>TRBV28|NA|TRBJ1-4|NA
TGTGCCAGCAGTTATCAGGGTCCGGGGACAAATGAAAAACTGTTTTTT
CASSYQGPGTNEKLFF
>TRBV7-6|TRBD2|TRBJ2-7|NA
TGTGCCAGCAGCTTATTAATAGCGGGAGTCCACGAGCAGTACTTC
CASSLLIAGVHEQYF
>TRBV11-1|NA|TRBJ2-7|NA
TGTGCCAGCAGCCCGGGCGAGAGCTACGAGCAGTACTTC
CASSPGESYEQYF
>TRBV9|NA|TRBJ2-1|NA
TGTGCCAGCAGCGCTGACTCCGGGACACCGTACAATGAGCAGTTCTTC
CASSADSGTPYNEQFF
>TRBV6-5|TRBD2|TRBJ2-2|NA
TGTGCCAGCAGTTACTCGCCAGCGGGAGGCCACGGGGAGCTGTTTTTT
CASSYSPAGGHGELFF
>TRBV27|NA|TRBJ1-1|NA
TGTGCCAGCAGTTTGTCGGGGGTGTGGACTGAAGCTTTCTTT
CASSLSGVWTEAFF
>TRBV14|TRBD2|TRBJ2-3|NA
TGTGCCAGCAGCCAAAACAGGAGACTAGCGGGGACAGATACGCAGTATTTT
CASSQNRRLAGTDTQYF
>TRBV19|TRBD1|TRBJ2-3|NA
TGTGCCAGTAGTGAAGGACAGGGGGCAGCAGATACGCAGTATTTT
CASSEGQGAADTQYF
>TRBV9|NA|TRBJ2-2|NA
TGTGCCAGCGGATCCACCGGGGAGCTGTTTTTT
CASGSTGELFF
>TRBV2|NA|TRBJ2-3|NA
TGTGCCAGCCCTGACGGGCCCGATACGCAGTATTTT
CASPDGPDTQYF
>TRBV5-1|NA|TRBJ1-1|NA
TGCGCCAGCAGCGCGGCAGCTACCTCAAACACTGAAGCTTTCTTT
CASSAAATSNTEAFF
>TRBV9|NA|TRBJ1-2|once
TGTGCCAGCAGCCGGGGGGACGGCTACACCTTC
CASSRGDGYTF
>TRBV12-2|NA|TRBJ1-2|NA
TGTGCAAGTCGCGCCCGGACAGGGCGGTACTATGGCTACACCTTC
CASRARTGRYYGYTF
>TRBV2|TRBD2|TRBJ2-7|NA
TGTGCCAGCAGTGAGGGTAGCGGGAACCCCATCTACGAGCAGTACTTC
CASSEGSGNPIYEQYF
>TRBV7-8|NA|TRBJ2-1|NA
TGTGCCAGCAGCTATCGGAGCTCCTACAATGAGCAGTTCTTC
CASSYRSSYNEQFF
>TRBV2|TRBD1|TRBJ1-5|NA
TGTGCCAGCAGGGAAGGGACAGGAAAATATAGCAATCAGCCCCAGCATTTT
CASREGTGKYSNQPQHF
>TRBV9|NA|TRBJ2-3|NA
TGTGCCAGCAGCGCCTTAAACCTCGATACGCAGTATTTT
CASSALNLDTQYF
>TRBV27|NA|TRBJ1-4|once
TGTGCCAGCAGTGACATCAGGGTTTCCGGCTTAGGGCAAAAACTGTTTTTT
CASSDIRVSGLGQKLFF
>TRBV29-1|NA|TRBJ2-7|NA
TGCAGCGTTGAAGGTTTTTTAACGGCTCAGGGAGCCTACGAGCAGTACTTC
CSVEGFLTAQGAYEQYF